Described below is a single TCR beta chain sequence and its context. The CDR3 length is 16 residues. V was pared by 0 bases and J by 4 bases, with 15 bases between. Germline values: CDR1 MNHEY, CDR2 SVGAGI. Sequenced by immunoSEQ multiplex PCR; TCRdb stores in-frame clones only, minus some. The sample contains some 2.3 million clones, over 90% of which appear only once. The data derive from a study of shared clonotypes between healthy human individuals. The chain recombines TRBV6-5 with TRBJ1-1; TRBD1 is a possible D gene (5 bases). The material sequenced was naive CD4+ T cells from PBMCs. Subset meaning: CD45RA+ positively selected. The sequence was collected from a man aged 18 to 30 in good health. Some clones in this sample may be carry-over from other donors' samples. This CDR3 is CASSYSGTRQSTEAFF. CDR3 DNA sequence: TGTGCCAGCAGTTACTCCGGGACCCGACAGTCCACTGAAGCTTTCTTT.